This record covers a single TCR beta chain. The antigen is undetermined. The germline V gene has CDR1 SGHRS and CDR2 YFSETQ. With 0 bases clipped from V and 4 bases from J, the junction kept 2 bases outside the gene matches. This CDR3 is 14 amino acids long. Primers: 60 Vbeta forward and 13 Jbeta reverse. TCRdb's table, derived via immunoSEQ multiplex PCR, lists solely in-frame clones and lacks some. The sample has approximately 120,000 clones; around 68% are singletons. The entry originates in a study of cytomegalovirus exposure and HLA in healthy donors. Study context: HLA-typed donors were the source of about 85 million unique TCRs, which an early data release held. Falling in the Caucasian-associated ancestry cluster were approximately 86% of under 450 genotyped donors.

Whole-study results and caveats: Reports indicated that the classifier achieved high specificity and sensitivity in diagnosing cytomegalovirus status. In a later analysis, V- and J-gene trimming of beta chains associated with a DCLRE1C missense variant, replicated independently.

Sequencing was done on a sample of PBMCs. V is TRBV5-1 and J is TRBJ2-3, with 7 bases fitting TRBD2. The sequence was collected from a middle-aged man in good health and CMV-seropositive. The CDR3 region has the DNA TGCGCCAGCAGCTTGGGGGGAGGGCCAGATACGCAGTATTTT. Amino acid sequence: CASSLGGGPDTQYF.